The clone carrying this T cell receptor beta chain was observed at least ten times. What it binds is unknown. This entry is derived from a study of T cell clonality in common variable immunodeficiency. Findings and caveats of the study: Common variable immunodeficiency TCR beta sequences reportedly had fewer deletions and N-nucleotide insertions. Fewer TCRbeta clones were shared among CVID subjects than controls. Compared with healthy controls, CVID subjects showed increased TCRbeta clonality, mostly in about a third.

Reduced serum IgG, IgA and/or IgM plus specific antibody deficiency defined CVID. No CVID subject was ill or on immunomodulatory drugs when sampled. TCRdb keeps only in-frame clones here, not all; method: immunoSEQ multiplex PCR. The repertoire has fewer than 30,000 clones, none seen only once; the ten largest take less than 30%. Source material: peripheral blood mononuclear cells. This TCR was recovered from a human donor with common variable immunodeficiency.

The CDR3 spells CASSEYREYEQYF. The covered CDR3 bases are TGTGCCAGCAGTGAGTACAGGGAGTACGAG. The chain combines TRBV2 with TRBJ2-7; a possible D gene is TRBD1 (6 bases). From the germline J gene comes the end of the CDR3, since the read stops 3 residues before it. Germline-derived CDR1 and CDR2 are SNHLY and FYNNEI. CDR3 length: 13 amino acids. The germline V and J ends were trimmed by 3 bases and 4 bases, with 10 bases remaining between them.